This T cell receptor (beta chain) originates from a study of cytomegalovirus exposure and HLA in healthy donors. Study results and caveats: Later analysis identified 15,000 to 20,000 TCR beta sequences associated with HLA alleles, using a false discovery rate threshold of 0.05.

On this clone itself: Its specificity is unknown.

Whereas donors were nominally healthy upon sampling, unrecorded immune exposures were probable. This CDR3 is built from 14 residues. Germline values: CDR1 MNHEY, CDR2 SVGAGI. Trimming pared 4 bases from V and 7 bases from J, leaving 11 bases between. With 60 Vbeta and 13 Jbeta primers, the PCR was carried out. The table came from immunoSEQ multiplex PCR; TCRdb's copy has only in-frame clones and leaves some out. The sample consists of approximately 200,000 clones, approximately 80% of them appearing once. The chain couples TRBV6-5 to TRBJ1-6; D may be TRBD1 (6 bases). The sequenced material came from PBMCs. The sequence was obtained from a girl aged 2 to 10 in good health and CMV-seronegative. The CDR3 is CASSSQGSNSPLHF. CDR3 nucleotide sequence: TGTGCCAGCAGTTCACAGGGTTCGAATTCACCCCTCCACTTT.